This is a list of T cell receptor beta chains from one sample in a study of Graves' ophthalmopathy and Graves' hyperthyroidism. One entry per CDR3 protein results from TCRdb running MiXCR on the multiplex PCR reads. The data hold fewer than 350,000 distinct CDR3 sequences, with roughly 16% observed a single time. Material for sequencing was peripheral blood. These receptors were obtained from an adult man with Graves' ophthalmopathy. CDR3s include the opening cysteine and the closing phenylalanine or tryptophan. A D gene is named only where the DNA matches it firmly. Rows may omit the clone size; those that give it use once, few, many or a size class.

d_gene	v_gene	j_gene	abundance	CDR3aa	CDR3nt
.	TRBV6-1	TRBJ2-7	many	CASSVAGLAYEQYF	TGTGCCAGCAGTGTAGCCGGGTTGGCCTACGAGCAGTACTTC
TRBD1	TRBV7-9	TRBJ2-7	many	CASSLGRTGGYEQYF	TGTGCCAGCAGCTTAGGCCGGACAGGGGGCTACGAGCAGTACTTC
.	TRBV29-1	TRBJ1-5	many	CSVSQAAGQPQHF	TGCAGCGTTAGCCAGGCGGCGGGGCAGCCCCAGCATTTT
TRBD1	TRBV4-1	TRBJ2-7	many	CASSQDGTGFYEQYF	TGCGCCAGCAGCCAAGACGGGACAGGGTTTTACGAGCAGTACTTC
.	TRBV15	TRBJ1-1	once	CATSIPGADTEAFF	TGTGCCACCAGCATACCGGGGGCAGACACTGAAGCTTTCTTT
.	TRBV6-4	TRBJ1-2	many	CASKKGSGVREIYGYTF	TGTGCCAGCAAAAAAGGGTCAGGAGTAAGGGAAATCTATGGCTACACCTTC
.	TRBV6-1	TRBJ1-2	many	CASSPQSRLYGYTF	TGTGCCAGCAGTCCCCAAAGCCGGCTATATGGCTACACCTTC
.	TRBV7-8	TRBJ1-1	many	CASSLLVRMNTEAFF	TGTGCCAGCAGCTTACTAGTCAGAATGAACACTGAAGCTTTCTTT
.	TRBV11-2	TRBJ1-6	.	CASSFGQVNSPLHF	TGTGCCAGCAGCTTCGGTCAGGTTAATTCACCCCTCCACTTT
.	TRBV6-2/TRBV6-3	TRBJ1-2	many	CAGRHSGDIGLSGYTF	TGTGCCGGCAGACATTCGGGAGACATTGGTCTTAGTGGCTACACCTTC
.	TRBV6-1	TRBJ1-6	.	CASSPTQAVSATLHF	TGTGCCAGCAGCCCTACACAGGCAGTTAGCGCAACCCTCCACTTT
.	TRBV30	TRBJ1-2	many	CAWIQPSPGGYGYTF	TGTGCCTGGATCCAGCCCAGTCCAGGTGGCTATGGCTACACCTTC
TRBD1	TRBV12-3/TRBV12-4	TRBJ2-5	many	CASKGQQETQYF	TGTGCCAGCAAGGGACAGCAAGAGACCCAGTACTTC
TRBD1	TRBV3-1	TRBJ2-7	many	CASSQKGTGIHEQYF	TGTGCCAGCAGCCAAAAGGGGACAGGGATCCACGAGCAGTACTTC
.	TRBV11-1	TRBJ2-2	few	CASSYVTGPGSTNTGELVF	TGTGCCAGCAGCTACGTAACGGGGCCAGGGTCCACGAACACCGGGGAGCTGGTTTTT
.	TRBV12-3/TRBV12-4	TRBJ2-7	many	CASSFLEEQYF	TGTGCCAGCAGTTTCCTGGAGGAGCAGTACTTC
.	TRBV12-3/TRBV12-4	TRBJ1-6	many	CASSSQVPGVTMPLHF	TGTGCCAGCAGTTCCCAGGTACCGGGGGTTACAATGCCCCTCCACTTT
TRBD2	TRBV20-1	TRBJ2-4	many	CSARDLRGGGRTNIQYF	TGCAGTGCTAGAGATCTTCGTGGCGGGGGGCGCACAAACATTCAGTACTTC
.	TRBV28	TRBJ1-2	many	CASSSPDGRYGYTF	TGTGCCAGCAGCTCGCCCGACGGGCGGTATGGCTACACCTTC
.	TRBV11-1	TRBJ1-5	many	CASSHGSGVNSNQPQHF	TGTGCCAGCAGCCACGGTAGCGGGGTTAATAGCAATCAGCCCCAGCATTTT
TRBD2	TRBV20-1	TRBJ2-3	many	CSAPELAGSTDTQYF	TGCAGTGCACCTGAACTAGCGGGCTCCACAGATACGCAGTATTTT
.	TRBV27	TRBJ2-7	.	CASSPYQGGEQYF	TGTGCCAGCAGTCCTTACCAGGGGGGCGAGCAGTACTTC
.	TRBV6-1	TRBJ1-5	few	CASSERGFDQPQHF	TGTGCCAGCAGTGAGCGGGGGTTCGATCAGCCCCAGCATTTT
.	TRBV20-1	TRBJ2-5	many	CSALDPRGGKKTQYF	TGCAGTGCCCTAGATCCCCGGGGAGGAAAGAAGACCCAGTACTTC
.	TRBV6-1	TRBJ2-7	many	CASSASSQGMEYF	TGTGCCAGCAGTGCTTCCAGTCAGGGGATGGAGTACTTC
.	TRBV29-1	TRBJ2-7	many	CSVGDVAYEQYF	TGCAGCGTTGGAGACGTGGCCTACGAGCAGTACTTC
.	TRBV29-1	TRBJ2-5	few	CSPGFGETQYF	TGCAGTCCTGGGTTTGGAGAGACCCAGTACTTC
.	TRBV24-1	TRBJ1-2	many	CATSDAGSPKNYGYTF	TGTGCCACCAGTGATGCCGGGTCTCCCAAGAACTATGGCTACACCTTC
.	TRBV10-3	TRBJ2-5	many	CAISESRIGETQYF	TGTGCCATCAGTGAGTCTCGGATAGGGGAGACCCAGTACTTC
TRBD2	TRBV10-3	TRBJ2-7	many	CAISEGGLAEVLSYEQYF	TGTGCCATCAGTGAAGGTGGGCTAGCGGAAGTCCTCTCCTACGAGCAGTACTTC
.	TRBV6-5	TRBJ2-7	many	CASSYGGSLYF	TGTGCCAGCAGTTACGGAGGTTCTCTGTACTTC
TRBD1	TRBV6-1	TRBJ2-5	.	CASSRYGTGARTQYF	TGTGCCAGCAGTCGCTACGGGACAGGGGCCAGGACCCAGTACTTC
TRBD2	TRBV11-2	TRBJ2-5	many	CASSLGQRGETQYF	TGTGCCAGCAGCTTAGGACAGCGGGGAGAGACCCAGTACTTC
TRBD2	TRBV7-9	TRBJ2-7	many	CASSLSGEGGEQYF	TGTGCCAGCAGCTTGAGCGGGGAGGGCGGGGAGCAGTACTTC
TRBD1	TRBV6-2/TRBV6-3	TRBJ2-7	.	CASSKEAPRGQYYEQYF	TGTGCCAGCAGCAAAGAGGCTCCCAGGGGACAGTACTACGAGCAGTACTTC
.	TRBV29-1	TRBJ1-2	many	CSVGGPPAGYGYTF	TGCAGCGTTGGAGGACCTCCGGCGGGCTATGGCTACACCTTC
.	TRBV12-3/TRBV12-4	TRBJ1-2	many	CASSLSDWGYTF	TGTGCCAGCAGCCTCTCGGATTGGGGCTACACCTTC
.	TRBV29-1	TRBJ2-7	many	CSVEVGPEQYF	TGCAGCGTTGAAGTAGGGCCCGAGCAGTACTTC
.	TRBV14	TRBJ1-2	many	CASSQFGSRGGYTF	TGTGCCAGCAGCCAATTTGGCAGTCGCGGTGGCTACACCTTC
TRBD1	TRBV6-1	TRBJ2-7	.	CASSRQGMTAYEQYF	TGTGCCAGCAGTCGACAGGGTATGACGGCCTACGAGCAGTACTTC
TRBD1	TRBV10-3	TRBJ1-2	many	CAISTGQEAGYTF	TGTGCCATCAGTACGGGACAGGAAGCTGGCTACACCTTC
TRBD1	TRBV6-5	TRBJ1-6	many	CASSSGQANSPLHF	TGTGCCAGCAGTTCGGGACAGGCTAATTCACCCCTCCACTTT
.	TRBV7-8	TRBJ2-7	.	CASSLAAGRHYEQYF	TGTGCCAGCAGCTTAGCGGCAGGGCGCCACTACGAGCAGTACTTC
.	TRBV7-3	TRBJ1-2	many	CASSPAPGYGYTF	TGTGCCAGCAGCCCCGCCCCTGGCTATGGCTACACCTTC
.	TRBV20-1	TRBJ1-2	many	CSARDPGANGYTF	TGCAGTGCTAGAGATCCGGGGGCGAATGGCTACACCTTC
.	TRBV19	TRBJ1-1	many	CASSIGPLLQNTEAFF	TGTGCCAGTAGTATCGGGCCACTGCTACAGAACACTGAAGCTTTCTTT
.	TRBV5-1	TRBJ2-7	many	CASSLDSLGGYEQYF	TGCGCCAGCAGCTTGGACTCTCTAGGGGGGTACGAGCAGTACTTC
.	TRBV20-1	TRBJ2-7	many	CSARPPGRDHEQYF	TGCAGTGCGCGACCGCCGGGGCGGGACCACGAGCAGTACTTC
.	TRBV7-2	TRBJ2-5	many	CASSLFSGETQYF	TGTGCCAGCAGCTTATTTTCTGGAGAGACCCAGTACTTC
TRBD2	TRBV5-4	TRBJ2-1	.	CASSWRSGGNNEQFF	TGTGCCAGCAGCTGGAGGTCGGGGGGGAACAATGAGCAGTTCTTC
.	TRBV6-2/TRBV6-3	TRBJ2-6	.	CASSYGPGMSGANVLTF	TGTGCCAGCAGTTACGGTCCGGGGATGTCTGGGGCCAACGTCCTGACTTTC
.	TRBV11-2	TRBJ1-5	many	CASSPSGLISYSNQPQHF	TGTGCCAGCAGCCCGTCGGGACTGATATCGTATAGCAATCAGCCCCAGCATTTT
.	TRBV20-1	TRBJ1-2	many	CSAREGGSGYTF	TGCAGTGCTAGAGAAGGGGGTAGTGGCTACACCTTC
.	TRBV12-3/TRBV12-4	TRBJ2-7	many	CASSPDGVYEQYF	TGTGCCAGCAGCCCCGACGGAGTCTACGAGCAGTACTTC
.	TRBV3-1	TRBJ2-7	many	CASSQGFGQRSSYEQYF	TGTGCCAGCAGCCAAGGTTTCGGGCAGCGGAGCTCCTACGAGCAGTACTTC
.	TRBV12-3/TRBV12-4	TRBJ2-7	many	CASSLGTTSYEQYF	TGTGCCAGCAGTTTAGGGACTACCTCCTACGAGCAGTACTTC
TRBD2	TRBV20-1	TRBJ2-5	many	CSANSGGARETQYF	TGCAGTGCAAATAGCGGGGGGGCTCGAGAGACCCAGTACTTC
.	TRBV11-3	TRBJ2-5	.	CASSTLLSLRETQYF	TGTGCCAGCAGCACCCTCCTCTCCCTTCGGGAGACCCAGTACTTC
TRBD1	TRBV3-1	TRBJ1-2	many	CASSGDRGDGYTF	TGTGCCAGCAGCGGGGACAGGGGAGATGGCTACACCTTC